This T cell receptor beta chain came from a study of cytomegalovirus exposure and HLA in healthy donors. Whole-study context: An early data release held 80 million or so unique TCRs from HLA-typed donors.

The primer mix had 60 Vbeta and 13 Jbeta primers. Sequencing used immunoSEQ multiplex PCR; TCRdb keeps in-frame clones, though not all of them. The table has about 180,000 clones, over 75% seen once. CDR3 size: 15 residues. Germline-derived CDR1 and CDR2 are KGHSH and LQKENI. V lost 3 bases, J lost 5 bases, and 13 bases lay in between. V usage is TRBV18 and J usage is TRBJ1-4; D is uncertain. Sequenced input: PBMCs. This clonotype was obtained from a man in his sixties in good health and CMV-seronegative. This chain's CDR3 is CASSPEAGGNEKLFF. CDR3 sequence (DNA): TGTGCCAGCTCACCGGAGGCAGGCGGGAATGAAAAACTGTTTTTT.